One T cell receptor beta chain is described in this entry. Its target is unknown. The PCR employed 60 Vbeta primers together with 13 Jbeta primers. Profiled with immunoSEQ multiplex PCR; TCRdb holds only in-frame clones, not every one. Its table records some 200,000 clones. Germline V gene data show CDR1 as SGDLS and CDR2 as YYNGEE. V lost 3 bases, J lost 2 bases, and 6 bases stayed unmatched. This CDR3 is 16 amino acids long. These data come from a study of cytomegalovirus exposure and HLA in healthy donors. The study's findings and limits: Earlier analysis yielded a pattern in which most TCR beta V segments were productive about 90% or about 30% of the time.

The sequence came from a boy younger than 18 in good health and CMV-seronegative. The sample comprised PBMCs. The chain employs TRBV9 and TRBJ2-1; 9 bases map to TRBD1. The CDR3 nucleotides read TGTGCCAGCAGCGCGAGGACAGGGGCTCCCTACAATGAGCAGTTCTTC. It specifies CASSARTGAPYNEQFF.